Below, 4 T cell receptor beta chains from the same sample are listed, as sequenced in a study of cytomegalovirus exposure and HLA in healthy donors. In the PCR, 60 Vbeta and 13 Jbeta primers were used. The method was immunoSEQ multiplex PCR; TCRdb's version includes in-frame clones alone and lacks a portion of them. The profile shows tens of thousands of clones, around 68% of them singletons. The specimen sequenced was PBMCs. The receptors were gathered from a man under 40 in good health and CMV-seronegative.

The chain joins TRBV30 to TRBJ1-4; D is unclear. Germline values: CDR1 GTSNPN, CDR2 SVGIG (reference sequence). This CDR3 contains 14 residues. V was trimmed by 1 base and J by 8 bases, leaving 14 bases between them. As DNA, the CDR3 is TGTGCCTGGAGTGATCCCAGGTTTAGGGAAAAACTGTTTTTT. This translates into CAWSDPRFREKLFF.

The V call is TRBV5-1, the J call TRBJ2-7, with TRBD2 matching over 7 bases. Germline CDR1 SGHRS, CDR2 YFSETQ. The CDR3 has 15 amino acids. The trim removed 2 bases at V and 3 bases at J, leaving 8 bases unmatched. This CDR3 reads CASSFSGPSIYEQYF. CDR3 coding DNA: TGCGCCAGCAGCTTTAGCGGGCCTTCTATCTACGAGCAGTACTTC.

The chain employs TRBV2 and TRBJ1-1, with unresolved D. The germline V gene encodes CDR1 SNHLY and CDR2 FYNNEI. Deletions cut 6 bases from V and 0 bases from J, with 8 bases between. The CDR3 covers 13 residues. The CDR3 sequence is CASSPNMNTEAFF. The DNA for the CDR3 is TGTGCCAGCAGCCCTAATATGAACACTGAAGCTTTCTTT.

The chain carries TRBV5-4 and TRBJ2-1; the D gene is possibly TRBD2 (6 bases). Germline V lookup: CDR1 SGHNT, CDR2 YYREEE (reference sequence). V was trimmed by 5 bases and J by 5 bases, leaving 14 bases between them. This CDR3 is 14 amino acids long. The CDR3 reads CASSISGLNNEQFF. The CDR3 nucleotides are TGTGCCAGCAGTATTAGCGGACTCAACAATGAGCAGTTCTTC.